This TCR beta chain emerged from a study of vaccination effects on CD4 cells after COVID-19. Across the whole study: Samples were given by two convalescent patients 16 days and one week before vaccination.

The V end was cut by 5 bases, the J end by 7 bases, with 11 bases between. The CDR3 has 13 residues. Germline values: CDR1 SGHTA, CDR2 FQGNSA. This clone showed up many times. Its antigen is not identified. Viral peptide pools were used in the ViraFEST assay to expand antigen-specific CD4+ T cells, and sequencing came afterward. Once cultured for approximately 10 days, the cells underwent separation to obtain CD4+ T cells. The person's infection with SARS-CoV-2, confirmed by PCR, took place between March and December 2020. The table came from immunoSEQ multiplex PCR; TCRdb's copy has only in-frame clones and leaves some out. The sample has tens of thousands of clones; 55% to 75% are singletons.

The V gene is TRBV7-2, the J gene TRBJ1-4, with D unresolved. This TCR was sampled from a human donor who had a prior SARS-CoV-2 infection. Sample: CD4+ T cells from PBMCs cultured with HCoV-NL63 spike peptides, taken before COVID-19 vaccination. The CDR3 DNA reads TGTGCCAGCAGCGCGGCGGCGAGTGAAAAACTGTTTTTT. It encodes CASSAAASEKLFF.